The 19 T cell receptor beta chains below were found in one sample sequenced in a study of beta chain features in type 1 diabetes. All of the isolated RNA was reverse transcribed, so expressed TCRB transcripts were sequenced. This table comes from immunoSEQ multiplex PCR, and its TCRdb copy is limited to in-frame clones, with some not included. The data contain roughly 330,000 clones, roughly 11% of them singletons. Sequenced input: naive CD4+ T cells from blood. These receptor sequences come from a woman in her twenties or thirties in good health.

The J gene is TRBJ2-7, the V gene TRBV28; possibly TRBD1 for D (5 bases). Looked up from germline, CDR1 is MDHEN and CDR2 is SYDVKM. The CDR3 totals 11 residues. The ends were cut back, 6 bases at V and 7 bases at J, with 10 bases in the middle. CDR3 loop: CASSLGEEQYF. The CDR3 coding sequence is TGTGCCAGCAGCCTAGGGGAAGAGCAGTACTTC.

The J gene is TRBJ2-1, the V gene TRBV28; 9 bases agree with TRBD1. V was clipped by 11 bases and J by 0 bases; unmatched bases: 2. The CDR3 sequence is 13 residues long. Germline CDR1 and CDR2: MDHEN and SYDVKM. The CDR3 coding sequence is TGTGCCGGACAGGGGAGCTCCTACAATGAGCAGTTCTTC. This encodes CAGQGSSYNEQFF.

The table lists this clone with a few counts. The CDR3 bases are TGTGCCAGCAGTTTTGGACATACCCGCACAGATACGCAGTATTTT. Its protein is CASSFGHTRTDTQYF. The rearrangement links TRBV28 to TRBJ2-3; the D gene is possibly TRBD1 (5 bases). Deletions cut 3 bases from V and 1 base from J, with 11 bases between. This CDR3 contains 15 residues. Germline V gene lookup returns CDR1 MDHEN and CDR2 SYDVKM.

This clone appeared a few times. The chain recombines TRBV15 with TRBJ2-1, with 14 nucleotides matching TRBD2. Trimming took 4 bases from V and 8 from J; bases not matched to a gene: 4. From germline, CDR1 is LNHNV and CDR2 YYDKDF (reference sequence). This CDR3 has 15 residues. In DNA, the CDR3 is TGTGCCACCAGCACTAGACTAGCGGGAGGGCATGAGCAGTTCTTC. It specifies CATSTRLAGGHEQFF.

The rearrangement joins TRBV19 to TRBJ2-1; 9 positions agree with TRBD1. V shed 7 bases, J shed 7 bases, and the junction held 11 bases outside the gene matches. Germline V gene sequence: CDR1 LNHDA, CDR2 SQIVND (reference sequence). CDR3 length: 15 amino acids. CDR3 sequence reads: CASTPGQGDLNEQFF. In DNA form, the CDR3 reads TGTGCCAGTACCCCGGGACAGGGTGATTTGAATGAGCAGTTCTTC.

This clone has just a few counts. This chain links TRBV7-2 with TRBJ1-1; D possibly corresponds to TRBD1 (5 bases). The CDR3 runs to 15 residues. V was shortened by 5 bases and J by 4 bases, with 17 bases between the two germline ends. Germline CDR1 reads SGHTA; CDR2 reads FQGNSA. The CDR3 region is CASSLNGGGGTEAFF. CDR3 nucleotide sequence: TGTGCCAGCAGCCTGAACGGGGGTGGGGGCACTGAAGCTTTCTTT.

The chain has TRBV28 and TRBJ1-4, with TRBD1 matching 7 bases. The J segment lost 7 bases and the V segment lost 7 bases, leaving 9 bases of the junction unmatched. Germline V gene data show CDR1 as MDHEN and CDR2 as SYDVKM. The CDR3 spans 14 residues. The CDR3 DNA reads TGTGCCAGCACCCTAGACAGGGTTGGTGAAAAACTGTTTTTT. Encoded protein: CASTLDRVGEKLFF.

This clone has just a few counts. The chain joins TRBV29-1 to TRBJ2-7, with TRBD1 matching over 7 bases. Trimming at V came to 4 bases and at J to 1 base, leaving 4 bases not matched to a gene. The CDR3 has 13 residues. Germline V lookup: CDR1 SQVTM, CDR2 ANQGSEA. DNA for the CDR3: TGCAGCGTTGTCTTGGACAGGTCCTACGAGCAGTACTTC. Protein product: CSVVLDRSYEQYF.

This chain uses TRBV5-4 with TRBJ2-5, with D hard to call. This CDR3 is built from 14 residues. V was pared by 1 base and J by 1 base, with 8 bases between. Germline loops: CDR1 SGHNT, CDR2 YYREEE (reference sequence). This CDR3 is CASSLYDIQETQYF. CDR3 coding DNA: TGTGCCAGCAGCTTGTACGACATCCAAGAGACCCAGTACTTC.

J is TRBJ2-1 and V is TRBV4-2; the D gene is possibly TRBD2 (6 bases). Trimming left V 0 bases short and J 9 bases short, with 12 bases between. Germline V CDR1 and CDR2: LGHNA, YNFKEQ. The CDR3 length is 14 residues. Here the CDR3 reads CASSQDVGRGEQFF. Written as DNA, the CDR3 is TGTGCCAGCAGCCAAGATGTCGGGAGAGGTGAGCAGTTCTTC.

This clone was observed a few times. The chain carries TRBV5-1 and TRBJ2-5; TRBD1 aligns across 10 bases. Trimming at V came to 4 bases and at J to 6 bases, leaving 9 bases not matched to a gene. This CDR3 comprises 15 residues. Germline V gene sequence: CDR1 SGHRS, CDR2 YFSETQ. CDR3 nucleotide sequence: TGCGCCAGCAGCCGCGAGACAGGGGGCAGACAGACCCAGTACTTC. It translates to CASSRETGGRQTQYF.

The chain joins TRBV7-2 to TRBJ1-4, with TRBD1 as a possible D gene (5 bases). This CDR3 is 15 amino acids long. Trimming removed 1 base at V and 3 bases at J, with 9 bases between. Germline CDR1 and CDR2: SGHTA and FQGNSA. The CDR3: CASSLVGLPNEKLFF. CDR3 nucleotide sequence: TGTGCCAGCAGCTTAGTGGGGCTGCCTAATGAAAAACTGTTTTTT.

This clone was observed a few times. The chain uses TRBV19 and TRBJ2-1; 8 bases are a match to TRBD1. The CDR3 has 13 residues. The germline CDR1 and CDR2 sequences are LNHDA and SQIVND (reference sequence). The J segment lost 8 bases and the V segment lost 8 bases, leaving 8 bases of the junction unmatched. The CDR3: CASAPTGVDEQFF. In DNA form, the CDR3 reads TGTGCCAGTGCACCGACAGGGGTAGATGAGCAGTTCTTC.

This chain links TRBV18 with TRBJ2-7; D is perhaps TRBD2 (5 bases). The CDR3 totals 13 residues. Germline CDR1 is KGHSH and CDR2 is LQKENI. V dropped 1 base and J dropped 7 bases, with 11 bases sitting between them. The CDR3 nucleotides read TGTGCCAGCTCACCACTCGAGCGGACTGAGCAGTACTTC. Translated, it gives CASSPLERTEQYF.

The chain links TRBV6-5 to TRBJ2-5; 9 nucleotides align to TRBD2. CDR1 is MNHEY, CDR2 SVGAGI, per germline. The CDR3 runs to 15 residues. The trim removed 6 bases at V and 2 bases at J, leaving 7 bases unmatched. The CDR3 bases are TGTGCCAGCAGCCCCGGGACTAGCAGACAAGAGACCCAGTACTTC. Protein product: CASSPGTSRQETQYF.

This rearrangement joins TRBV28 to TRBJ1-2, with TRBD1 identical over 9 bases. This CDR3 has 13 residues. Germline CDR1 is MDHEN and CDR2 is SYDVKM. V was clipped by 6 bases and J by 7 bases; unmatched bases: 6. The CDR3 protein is CASRGGQGFGYTF. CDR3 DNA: TGTGCCAGCAGGGGGGGACAGGGCTTTGGCTACACCTTC.

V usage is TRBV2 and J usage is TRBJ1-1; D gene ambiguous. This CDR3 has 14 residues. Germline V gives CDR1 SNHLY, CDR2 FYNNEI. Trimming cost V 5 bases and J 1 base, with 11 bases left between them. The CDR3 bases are TGTGCCAGCAGTCCCGAGTCAGGGAACACTGAAGCTTTCTTT. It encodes CASSPESGNTEAFF.

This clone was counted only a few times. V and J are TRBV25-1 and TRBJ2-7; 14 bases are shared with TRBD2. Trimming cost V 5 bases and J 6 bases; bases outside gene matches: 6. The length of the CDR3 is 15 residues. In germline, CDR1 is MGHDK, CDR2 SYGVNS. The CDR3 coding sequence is TGTGCCAGCAGTACCGGGACTAGCGGGAGTCGCGAGCAGTACTTC. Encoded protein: CASSTGTSGSREQYF.

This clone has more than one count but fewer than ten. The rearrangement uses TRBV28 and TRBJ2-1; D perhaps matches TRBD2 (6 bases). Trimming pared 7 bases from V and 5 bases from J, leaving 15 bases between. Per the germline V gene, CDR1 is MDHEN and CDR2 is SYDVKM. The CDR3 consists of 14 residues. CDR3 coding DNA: TGTGCCAGCATCCCCGGGGGATTGAACAATGAGCAGTTCTTC. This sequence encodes CASIPGGLNNEQFF.